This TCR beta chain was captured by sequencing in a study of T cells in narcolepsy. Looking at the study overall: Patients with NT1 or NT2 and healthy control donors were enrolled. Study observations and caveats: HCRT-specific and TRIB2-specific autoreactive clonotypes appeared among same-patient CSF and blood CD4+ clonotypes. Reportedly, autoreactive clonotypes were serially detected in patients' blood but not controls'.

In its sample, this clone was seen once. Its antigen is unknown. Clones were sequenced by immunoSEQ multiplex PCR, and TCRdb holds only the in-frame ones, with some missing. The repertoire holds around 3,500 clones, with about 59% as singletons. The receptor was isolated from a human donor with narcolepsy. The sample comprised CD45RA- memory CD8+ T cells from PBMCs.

The CDR3, as DNA: TGTGCCTGGAGTTCGCCTAGACAGGCCCTAAATTCACCCCTCCACTTT. This translates into CAWSSPRQALNSPLHF. This chain links TRBV30 with TRBJ1-6, with D tentatively TRBD1 (6 bases). Germline CDR1 is GTSNPN and CDR2 is SVGIG (reference sequence). V was clipped by 2 bases and J by 7 bases, with 18 bases between them. CDR3 length: 16 residues.